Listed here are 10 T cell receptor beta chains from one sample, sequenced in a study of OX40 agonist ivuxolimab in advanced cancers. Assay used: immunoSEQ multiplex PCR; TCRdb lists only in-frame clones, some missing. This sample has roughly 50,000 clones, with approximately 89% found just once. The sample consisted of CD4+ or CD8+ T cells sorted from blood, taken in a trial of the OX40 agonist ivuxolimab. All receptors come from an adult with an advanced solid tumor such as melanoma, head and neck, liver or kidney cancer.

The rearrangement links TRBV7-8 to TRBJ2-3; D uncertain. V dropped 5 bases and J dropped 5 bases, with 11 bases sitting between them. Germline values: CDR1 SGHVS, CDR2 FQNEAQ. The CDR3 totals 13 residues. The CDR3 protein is CASSLLVIDTQYF. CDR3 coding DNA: TGTGCCAGCAGCCTCCTAGTCATAGATACGCAGTATTTT.

The CDR3 loop is CASSYSRTASSYEQYF. The CDR3 nucleotides are TGTGCCAGCAGTTACTCCCGGACAGCCAGCTCCTACGAGCAGTACTTC. The rearrangement links TRBV6-5 to TRBJ2-7; tentative D call: TRBD1 (6 bases). This CDR3 has 16 amino acids. Germline CDR1 is MNHEY and CDR2 is SVGAGI. Between the trimmed V and J ends, which lost 0 bases and 0 bases, there was a span of 12 bases.

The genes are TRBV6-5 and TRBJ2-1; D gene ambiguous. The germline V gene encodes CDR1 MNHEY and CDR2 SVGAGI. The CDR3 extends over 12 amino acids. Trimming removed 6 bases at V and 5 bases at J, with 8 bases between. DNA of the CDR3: TGTGCCAGCAGGTCAGGAAACAATGAGCAGTTCTTC. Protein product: CASRSGNNEQFF.

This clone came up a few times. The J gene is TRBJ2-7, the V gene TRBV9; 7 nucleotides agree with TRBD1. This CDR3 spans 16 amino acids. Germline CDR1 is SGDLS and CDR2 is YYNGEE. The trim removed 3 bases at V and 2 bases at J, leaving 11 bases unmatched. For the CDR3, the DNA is TGTGCCAGCAGCGAGGAGACAGGGTATTTGACCTACGAGCAGTACTTC. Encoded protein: CASSEETGYLTYEQYF.

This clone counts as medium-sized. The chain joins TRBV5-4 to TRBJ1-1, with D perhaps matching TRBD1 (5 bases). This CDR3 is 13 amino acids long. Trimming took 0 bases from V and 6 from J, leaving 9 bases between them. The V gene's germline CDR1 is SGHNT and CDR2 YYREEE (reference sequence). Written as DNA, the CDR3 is TGTGCCAGCAGCTTGGAGCCAGGGTCTGAAGCTTTCTTT. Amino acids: CASSLEPGSEAFF. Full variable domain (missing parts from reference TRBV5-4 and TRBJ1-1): ETGVTQSPTHLIKTRGQQVTLRCSSQSGHNTVSWYQQALGQGPQFIFQYYREEENGRGNFPPRFSGLQFPNYSSELNVNALELDDSALYLCASSLEPGSEAFFGQGTRLTVV.

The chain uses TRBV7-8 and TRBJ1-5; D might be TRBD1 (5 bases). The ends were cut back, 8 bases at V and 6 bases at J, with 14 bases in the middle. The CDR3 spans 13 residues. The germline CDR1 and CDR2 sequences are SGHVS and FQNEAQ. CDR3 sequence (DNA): TGTGCCAGCGGATCAGGGTCCGGTCAGCCCCAGCATTTT. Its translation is CASGSGSGQPQHF.

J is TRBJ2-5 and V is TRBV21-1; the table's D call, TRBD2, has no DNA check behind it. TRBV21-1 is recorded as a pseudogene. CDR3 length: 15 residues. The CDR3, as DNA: TGTGCCAGCACCTTGACGACTAGCCCCGAAGAGACCCAGTACTTC. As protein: CASTLTTSPEETQYF.

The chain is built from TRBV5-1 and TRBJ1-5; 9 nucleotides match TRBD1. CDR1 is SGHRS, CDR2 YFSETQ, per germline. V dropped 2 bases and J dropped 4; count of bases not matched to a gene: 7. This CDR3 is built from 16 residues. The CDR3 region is CASSFPGQGRNQPQHF. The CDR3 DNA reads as TGCGCCAGCAGCTTTCCGGGACAGGGAAGAAATCAGCCCCAGCATTTT.

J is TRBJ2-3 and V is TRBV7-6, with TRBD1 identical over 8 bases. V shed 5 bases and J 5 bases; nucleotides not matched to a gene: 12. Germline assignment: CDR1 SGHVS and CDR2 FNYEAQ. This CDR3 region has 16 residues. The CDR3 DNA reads TGTGCCAGCAGCCCCCGACCGGGACAGGAGGGAGATACGCAGTATTTT. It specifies CASSPRPGQEGDTQYF.

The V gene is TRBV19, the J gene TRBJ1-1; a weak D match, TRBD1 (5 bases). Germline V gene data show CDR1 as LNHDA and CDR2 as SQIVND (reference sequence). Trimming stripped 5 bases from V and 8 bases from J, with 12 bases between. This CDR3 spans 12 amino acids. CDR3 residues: CASSQGVVEAFF. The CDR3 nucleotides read TGTGCCAGTAGTCAAGGGGTAGTGGAAGCTTTCTTT.